This TCR beta chain was retrieved from a study of Graves' ophthalmopathy and Graves' hyperthyroidism. For the study at large: At the time of initial diagnosis and before any treatment, peripheral blood was collected. Points from the study as a whole: Using a 13-signature model, the authors split ophthalmopathy from stable hyperthyroidism, with around 89% sensitivity and approximately 84% specificity.

As concerns this clonotype: Its target is not known.

Patients were excluded if they had other autoimmune diseases or uncontrolled infections, and likewise if pregnancy or lactation applied. The authors amplified TCR beta CDR3 regions from RNA transcripts. HTBI primers were employed in first-round RT-PCR, then a second-round multiplex PCR followed. Using its own MiXCR run on the multiplex PCR reads, TCRdb lists one record per CDR3 protein. This table has a few hundred thousand distinct CDR3 sequences, 17% appearing once. The receptor was isolated from an adult woman with stable Graves' hyperthyroidism. The sequenced material came from peripheral blood.

CDR3 coding DNA: TGCAGTGCTCCGGCGACAGGGGGCGAGGGTTCCGGAAACATTCAGTACTTC. Translated, it gives CSAPATGGEGSGNIQYF. The chain links TRBV20-1 to TRBJ2-4; 10 nucleotides line up with TRBD1. CDR3 length: 17 residues. The ends lost 5 bases at V and 6 bases at J; junction bases unmatched: 16. Germline V CDR1 and CDR2: DFQATT, SNEGSKA (reference sequence).